The entry below describes one TCR beta chain. The germline V gene has CDR1 MNHNY and CDR2 SVGAGI (reference sequence). Trimming took 6 bases from V and 4 from J; bases not matched to a gene: 6. The CDR3 has 14 amino acids. Source study methods: The assay estimated nucleated cells by amplifying reference gene primers. Clones were sequenced by immunoSEQ multiplex PCR, and TCRdb holds only the in-frame ones, with some missing. The DNA was the basis for D and trimming; V, J and clone size are from that table. In the table there are about 150,000 clones, just under 80% of which are singletons. The data derive from a study of blood T cell repertoires in COVID-19. Study summary: Samples taken during acute and convalescent COVID-19 were collected in the United States, Italy and Spain. Sources were T cells, B-cell-depleted T cells, or PBMCs; the material itself was cDNA or gDNA.

The chain employs TRBV6-6 and TRBJ1-3, with TRBD1 matching 7 bases. This receptor was identified in a woman of 80 years or more with acute or convalescent COVID-19. Input material: peripheral blood. The CDR3, as DNA: TGTGCCAGCAGAGTTCAGGGGGGCGGAAACACCATATATTTT. Amino acid sequence: CASRVQGGGNTIYF.